These 20 T cell receptor beta chains came from one sample sequenced in a study of T cell responses to AZD1222 COVID-19 vaccine. Sequenced by immunoSEQ multiplex PCR; TCRdb stores in-frame clones only, minus some. The sample records about 140,000 clones, roughly 90% being singletons. Sequenced material: peripheral blood, taken on day 0 of AZD1222 vaccination. Receptors originate from an adult in good health.

The CDR3 is CASSLWGFSGNTIYF. The CDR3 nucleotides are TGTGCCAGCAGCTTATGGGGCTTCTCTGGAAACACCATATATTTT. The chain has TRBV7-2 and TRBJ1-3; weak D call: TRBD1 (5 bases). Trimming pared 2 bases from V and 0 bases from J, leaving 8 bases between. Germline values: CDR1 SGHTA, CDR2 FQGNSA. This CDR3 region has 15 residues.

The V and J genes are TRBV19 and TRBJ2-1; TRBD2 agrees at 13 bases. Germline V CDR1 and CDR2: LNHDA, SQIVND (reference sequence). V lost 5 bases and J lost 0; bases outside the gene matches: 16. CDR3 length: 21 residues. CDR3 sequence reads: CASSLLHSGTSGKSSYNEQFF. In nucleotides, the CDR3 is TGTGCCAGTAGTCTTCTTCATTCCGGGACTAGCGGGAAAAGCTCCTACAATGAGCAGTTCTTC.

The chain links TRBV2 to TRBJ1-2; no firm D call. CDR1 is SNHLY and CDR2 is FYNNEI in the germline V gene. V gave up 4 bases and J gave up 4 bases, with 16 bases separating them. The CDR3 extends over 15 amino acids. The CDR3 loop reads CASSVQSFLFYGYTF. The DNA of the CDR3 is TGTGCCAGCAGTGTGCAAAGTTTCCTATTCTATGGCTACACCTTC.

The genes are TRBV9 and TRBJ2-3, with 11 bases that match TRBD2. There are 16 residues in the CDR3. The germline V gene encodes CDR1 SGDLS and CDR2 YYNGEE. J gave up 2 bases and V 4 bases, and 6 bases lay outside the gene matches. CDR3 sequence reads: CASSLRTSGYTDTQYF. In nucleotides, the CDR3 is TGTGCCAGCAGCCTAAGGACTAGCGGGTACACAGATACGCAGTATTTT.

The chain employs TRBV7-2 and TRBJ1-4, with D perhaps TRBD1 (5 bases). Germline V gene data show CDR1 as SGHTA and CDR2 as FQGNSA. Trimming removed 1 base at V and 14 bases at J, with 14 bases between. This CDR3 is built from 13 residues. This CDR3 is CASSLGLGLGLFF. CDR3 DNA: TGTGCCAGCAGCTTAGGTCTGGGGCTGGGGCTGTTTTTT.

The gene calls are TRBV5-8 and TRBJ1-1, with TRBD1 matching over 11 bases. Germline V gene data show CDR1 as SGHTS and CDR2 as YDEGEE. V gave up 0 bases and J gave up 1 base; unmatched junction bases: 2. The CDR3 has 16 residues. In nucleotides, the CDR3 is TGTGCCAGCAGCTTGGAAGGACAGGGGGCGAACACTGAAGCTTTCTTT. Translated: CASSLEGQGANTEAFF.

This chain uses TRBV28 with TRBJ1-2, with 9 bases fitting TRBD1. The CDR3 sequence is 15 residues long. The V segment lost 4 bases and the J segment 3 bases; nucleotides outside the gene matches: 6. Looked up from germline, CDR1 is MDHEN and CDR2 is SYDVKM. CDR3 amino acids: CASSSTGGSDYGYTF. The CDR3 nucleotides are TGTGCCAGCAGTTCTACAGGGGGCTCGGACTATGGCTACACCTTC.

This rearrangement joins TRBV7-2 to TRBJ1-1, with 7 positions matching TRBD1. The length of the CDR3 is 17 residues. The germline CDR1 and CDR2 sequences are SGHTA and FQGNSA. V was pared by 1 base and J by 3 bases, with 11 bases of the junction left unmatched. In DNA, the CDR3 is TGTGCCAGCAGCTTAGGAGGCGTTGACAGGGTGGACACTGAAGCTTTCTTT. Translated: CASSLGGVDRVDTEAFF.

CDR3 sequence reads: CASSPHAGIPYYEQFF. CDR3 bases: TGTGCCAGCAGCCCACATGCAGGGATCCCGTATTATGAGCAGTTCTTC. The chain employs TRBV5-6 and TRBJ2-1; possible D gene TRBD1, 5 bases. With 4 bases removed from V and 8 bases from J, the gap between germline ends came to 22 bases. CDR1 is SGHDT, CDR2 YYEEEE, per germline. This CDR3 has 16 amino acids.

This clone appeared a few times. J is TRBJ1-1 and V is TRBV5-6; D not resolved. V lost 1 base to trimming and J lost 5 bases, with 6 bases between them. Germline V lookup: CDR1 SGHDT, CDR2 YYEEEE. The CDR3 is made up of 12 amino acids. CDR3 in amino acids: CASSLRGTEAFF. In DNA, the CDR3 is TGTGCCAGCAGCTTGAGAGGGACTGAAGCTTTCTTT. Full variable domain (rest looked up from reference TRBV5-6 and TRBJ1-1): DAGVTQSPTHLIKTRGQQVTLRCSPKSGHDTVSWYQQALGQGPQFIFQYYEEEERQRGNFPDRFSGHQFPNYSSELNVNALLLGDSALYLCASSLRGTEAFFGQGTRLTVV.

This clone was counted a single time. This chain uses TRBV18 with TRBJ1-2, with D uncertain. The CDR3 is made up of 16 amino acids. Germline-derived CDR1 and CDR2 are KGHSH and LQKENI. The V end lost 2 bases, the J end lost 0 bases, and 13 bases lay between the germline ends. The chain's CDR3 is CASSPGKNRANYGYTF. Here the CDR3 DNA reads TGTGCCAGCTCACCAGGGAAGAATAGAGCTAACTATGGCTACACCTTC.

This chain connects TRBV6-5 to TRBJ2-2, with TRBD1 identical over 8 bases. The CDR3 is made up of 14 amino acids. Germline-derived CDR1 and CDR2 are MNHEY and SVGAGI. Trimming cost V 7 bases and J 4 bases; bases outside gene matches: 5. The CDR3 protein is CASTTGGGTGELFF. In DNA, the CDR3 is TGTGCCAGCACAACAGGGGGTGGCACCGGGGAGCTGTTTTTT.

The rearrangement joins TRBV11-2 to TRBJ2-3; weak D call: TRBD2 (5 bases). CDR3 length: 16 amino acids. Germline loops: CDR1 SGHAT, CDR2 FQNNGV. V lost 0 bases and J lost 2, with 12 bases in between. In nucleotides, the CDR3 is TGTGCCAGCAGCTTAGATTCTGGACTGTACACAGATACGCAGTATTTT. Amino acid sequence: CASSLDSGLYTDTQYF.

DNA for the CDR3: TGCGCCAGCAGCGCAAGACTAGCGGGGCTTAGCACAGATACGCAGTATTTT. Protein: CASSARLAGLSTDTQYF. This sequence joins TRBV4-1 and TRBJ2-3; 11 nucleotides match TRBD2. CDR1 is MGHRA, CDR2 YSYEKL, per germline. V shed 5 bases and J 0 bases; nucleotides not matched to a gene: 7. CDR3 length: 17 residues.

This clone was seen many times. The chain employs TRBV10-3 and TRBJ2-7; 7 positions match TRBD2. Trimming removed 6 bases from V and 5 bases from J; junction bases left unmatched: 7. CDR3 length: 13 amino acids. Germline V gene lookup returns CDR1 ENHRY and CDR2 SYGVKD. CDR3 amino acids: CAISARESDEQYF. In DNA, the CDR3 is TGTGCCATCAGCGCGCGGGAGAGCGACGAGCAGTACTTC.

This chain uses TRBV5-4 with TRBJ2-5, with no clear D. CDR3 length equals 13 residues. CDR1 SGHNT and CDR2 YYREEE come from the germline V gene (reference sequence). V lost 4 bases, J lost 5 bases, and 12 bases lay in between. The CDR3 protein is CASSEIPPETQYF. The CDR3 coding sequence is TGTGCCAGCAGCGAAATCCCCCCGGAGACCCAGTACTTC.

J is TRBJ1-4 and V is TRBV11-3, with no clear D. CDR3 size: 16 residues. Per the germline V gene, CDR1 is SGHNT and CDR2 is YENEEA. V shed 2 bases and J shed 4 bases, with 14 bases lying between them. Here the CDR3 reads CASSLKSPDVNEKLFF. The DNA of the CDR3 is TGTGCCAGCAGCTTAAAGTCGCCGGACGTTAATGAAAAACTGTTTTTT. The whole variable domain, remainder taken from reference TRBV11-3 and TRBJ1-4, is EAGVVQSPRYKIIEKKQPVAFWCNPISGHNTLYWYLQNLGQGPELLIRYENEEAVDDSQLPKDRFSAERLKGVDSTLKIQPAELGDSAVYLCASSLKSPDVNEKLFFGSGTQLSVL.

This clone was observed a single time. V gene TRBV7-9 combines with J gene TRBJ1-1, with D possibly TRBD1 on 5 matching bases. CDR1 is SEHNR, CDR2 FQNEAQ, per germline (reference sequence). The CDR3 is 13 residues long. V lost 1 base to trimming and J lost 4 bases, with 7 bases between them. CDR3 residues: CASSLGRATEAFF. CDR3 DNA sequence: TGTGCCAGCAGCTTAGGCAGGGCCACTGAAGCTTTCTTT.

This sequence joins TRBV9 and TRBJ2-1, with 13 bases that match TRBD2. Germline V gene data show CDR1 as SGDLS and CDR2 as YYNGEE. The length of the CDR3 is 15 residues. The trim removed 4 bases at V and 8 bases at J, leaving 6 bases unmatched. For the CDR3, the DNA is TGTGCCAGCAGCATCGGACTAGCGGGAGTGTATGAGCAGTTCTTC. This translates into CASSIGLAGVYEQFF.

This clone was observed a single time. The chain employs TRBV5-5 and TRBJ2-3; D may be TRBD2 (6 bases). Trimming cost V 4 bases and J 4 bases, with 19 bases left between them. In germline, CDR1 is SGHKS, CDR2 YYEKEE (reference sequence). The CDR3 has 16 residues. This CDR3 reads CASSVRDSWLADTQYF. The CDR3, as DNA: TGTGCCAGCAGCGTTCGGGACTCCTGGTTGGCAGATACGCAGTATTTT.